These 23 T cell receptor beta chains were sequenced from one sample in a study of blood T cell repertoires in COVID-19. This table comes from immunoSEQ multiplex PCR, and its TCRdb copy is limited to in-frame clones, with some not included. The table records about 320,000 clones, around 84% of them present only once. Material: PBMCs or T cells enriched from blood (not recorded which). These receptors were collected from a woman in her thirties who had been exposed to COVID-19.

The chain recombines TRBV27 with TRBJ2-7, with 8 bases fitting TRBD1. Germline V lookup: CDR1 MNHEY, CDR2 SMNVEV (reference sequence). Germline trimming cut 8 bases from V and 5 bases from J; bases unmatched to any gene: 11. The CDR3 has 14 amino acids. For the CDR3, the DNA is TGTGCCAGCGGCCGGTCGGGACAGGTCAACGAGCAGTACTTC. Its protein is CASGRSGQVNEQYF.

The rearrangement uses TRBV5-4 and TRBJ1-2; 8 bases are a match to TRBD1. The CDR3 contains 12 residues. The ends lost 4 bases at V and 6 bases at J; junction bases unmatched: 2. CDR1 is SGHNT, CDR2 YYREEE, per germline (reference sequence). The CDR3 protein is CASSAGGDGYTF. As DNA, the CDR3 is TGTGCCAGCAGCGCAGGGGGCGATGGCTACACCTTC. Drawing the rest from reference TRBV5-4 and TRBJ1-2, the complete variable domain is ETGVTQSPTHLIKTRGQQVTLRCSSQSGHNTVSWYQQALGQGPQFIFQYYREEENGRGNFPPRFSGLQFPNYSSELNVNALELDDSALYLCASSAGGDGYTFGSGTRLTVV.

The gene calls are TRBV7-3 and TRBJ2-2, with D possibly being TRBD2 (5 bases). The CDR3 loop spans 14 amino acids. Germline V gene sequence: CDR1 SGHTA, CDR2 FQGTGA. V was shortened by 1 base and J by 7 bases, with 10 bases between the two germline ends. The CDR3 DNA follows: TGTGCCAGCAGCTTAAAGGGAGCTAGCGGGGAGCTGTTTTTT. Translated: CASSLKGASGELFF.

The V gene is TRBV27, the J gene TRBJ2-7; 9 bases are shared with TRBD1. The CDR3 totals 14 residues. The V gene end was trimmed by 3 bases and the J gene end by 6 bases; junction bases not matched to a gene: 6. CDR1 and CDR2 (germline): MNHEY, SMNVEV (reference sequence). The CDR3 DNA follows: TGTGCCAGCAGTTTGCCGAGACAGGGGGGCGAGCAGTACTTC. Residues: CASSLPRQGGEQYF.

The rearrangement joins TRBV11-2 to TRBJ1-1; unclear D gene. Per the germline V gene, CDR1 is SGHAT and CDR2 is FQNNGV. V was trimmed by 1 base and J by 5 bases, leaving 14 bases between them. This CDR3 is built from 15 residues. The CDR3 reads CASSLVSGRWTEAFF. The CDR3, as DNA: TGTGCCAGCAGCTTAGTATCGGGGAGATGGACTGAAGCTTTCTTT.

The rearrangement joins TRBV27 to TRBJ1-5, with D hard to call. V shed 3 bases and J shed 4 bases, with 10 bases lying between them. The CDR3 runs 14 residues. The germline gives CDR1 MNHEY, CDR2 SMNVEV (reference sequence). CDR3 protein: CASSFASGNQPQHF. Written as DNA, the CDR3 is TGTGCCAGCAGTTTTGCTTCGGGGAATCAGCCCCAGCATTTT.

This chain uses TRBV7-9 with TRBJ2-7, with 7 bases aligning to TRBD2. There are 17 residues in the CDR3. V gave up 4 bases and J gave up 0 bases; unmatched junction bases: 12. Germline V gene data show CDR1 as SEHNR and CDR2 as FQNEAQ (reference sequence). The CDR3 loop reads CASSSPAVGGNSYEQYF. The CDR3 nucleotides are TGTGCCAGCAGCTCTCCCGCGGTGGGGGGGAACTCCTACGAGCAGTACTTC.

The V and J genes are TRBV28 and TRBJ2-6, with a weak D call TRBD1 (6 bases). Trimming removed 7 bases from V and 0 bases from J, with 10 bases in between. Germline CDR1 and CDR2: MDHEN and SYDVKM. CDR3 length: 15 amino acids. This chain's CDR3 is CASTRGSSGANVLTF. In DNA form, the CDR3 reads TGTGCCAGCACCAGGGGATCCTCTGGGGCCAACGTCCTGACTTTC.

The chain combines TRBV25-1 with TRBJ2-7, with 12 nucleotides matching TRBD2. In germline, CDR1 is MGHDK, CDR2 SYGVNS. V shed 4 bases and J 5 bases; nucleotides not matched to a gene: 6. CDR3 size: 15 residues. CDR3: CASSVGLAGIDEQYF. As DNA, the CDR3 is TGTGCCAGCAGTGTAGGACTAGCGGGGATCGACGAGCAGTACTTC.

This chain links TRBV14 with TRBJ1-2; 9 bases are shared with TRBD1. V dropped 0 bases and J dropped 4; count of bases not matched to a gene: 9. The CDR3 sequence is 17 residues long. The V gene's germline CDR1 is SGHDN and CDR2 FVKESK. The CDR3 here is CASSQDRRTGDTYGYTF. CDR3 DNA sequence: TGTGCCAGCAGCCAAGATAGGAGGACAGGGGATACCTATGGCTACACCTTC.

The chain has TRBV7-8 and TRBJ2-5, with D possibly TRBD2 on 5 matching bases. Trimming pared 7 bases from V and 0 bases from J, leaving 15 bases between. Germline V gene data show CDR1 as SGHVS and CDR2 as FQNEAQ. This CDR3 has 15 residues. The CDR3 DNA sequence: TGTGCCAGCACCTCTGGAGGAGGATACCAAGAGACCCAGTACTTC. Translated, it gives CASTSGGGYQETQYF.

The V and J genes are TRBV7-9 and TRBJ1-1; TRBD1 matches at 8 bases. The length of the CDR3 is 15 residues. The germline V gene has CDR1 SEHNR and CDR2 FQNEAQ (reference sequence). V lost 4 bases to trimming and J lost 4 bases; unmatched junction nucleotides: 8. CDR3 nucleotide sequence: TGTGCCAGCAGCTCACGGGACAGGAGCGGCACTGAAGCTTTCTTT. It specifies CASSSRDRSGTEAFF.

The V call is TRBV19, the J call TRBJ2-2, with a tentative D call TRBD1 (5 bases). V was pared by 6 bases and J by 5 bases, with 10 bases between. The germline V gene encodes CDR1 LNHDA and CDR2 SQIVND (reference sequence). CDR3 length: 13 amino acids. Here the CDR3 DNA reads TGTGCCAGTAGCCGCAGGGATACCGGGGAGCTGTTTTTT. It is translated as CASSRRDTGELFF.

V gene TRBV20-1 combines with J gene TRBJ1-3; 8 nucleotides line up with TRBD1. The germline V gene has CDR1 DFQATT and CDR2 SNEGSKA (reference sequence). The CDR3 has 13 amino acids. The V segment lost 3 bases and the J segment 6 bases; nucleotides outside the gene matches: 4. CDR3 loop: CSASGQGLNTIYF. In DNA form, the CDR3 reads TGCAGTGCTAGTGGACAGGGTTTAAACACCATATATTTT.

This clone was counted only a few times. The V and J genes are TRBV28 and TRBJ1-5, with TRBD1 matching 9 bases. With 4 bases clipped from V and 1 base from J, the junction kept 5 bases outside the gene matches. This CDR3 has 16 amino acids. Germline V gene data show CDR1 as MDHEN and CDR2 as SYDVKM. CDR3 sequence reads: CASSYGTGHSNQPQHF. DNA for the CDR3: TGTGCCAGCAGTTACGGGACAGGGCACAGCAATCAGCCCCAGCATTTT.

The chain recombines TRBV7-8 with TRBJ1-4; D possibly corresponds to TRBD1 (5 bases). Germline CDR1 SGHVS, CDR2 FQNEAQ. Trimming pared 4 bases from V and 3 bases from J, leaving 15 bases between. The CDR3 loop spans 16 amino acids. The CDR3 bases are TGTGCCAGCAGCTACACCTCCGGGGGAGCTAATGAAAAACTGTTTTTT. Translated, it gives CASSYTSGGANEKLFF.

V and J are TRBV30 and TRBJ1-6; D is possibly TRBD1 (6 bases). Germline CDR1 GTSNPN, CDR2 SVGIG (reference sequence). V was cut by 3 bases and J by 5 bases, with 20 bases left in between. This CDR3 spans 17 amino acids. The CDR3 spells CAWRMIKREGDNSPLHF. The CDR3 bases are TGTGCCTGGAGAATGATAAAGAGGGAGGGGGATAATTCACCCCTCCACTTT. Looking up the rest from reference TRBV30 and TRBJ1-6 gives the full variable domain: SQTIHQWPATLVQPVGSPLSLECTVEGTSNPNLYWYRQAAGRGLQLLFYSVGIGQISSEVPQNLSASRPQDRQFILSSKKLLLSDSGFYLCAWRMIKREGDNSPLHFGNGTRLTVT.

The gene calls are TRBV28 and TRBJ1-2; 9 nucleotides agree with TRBD1. V gave up 2 bases and J gave up 4 bases; unmatched junction bases: 5. The germline V gene has CDR1 MDHEN and CDR2 SYDVKM. The CDR3 runs 15 residues. The CDR3 loop is CASSLGTGLGYGYTF. CDR3 nucleotide sequence: TGTGCCAGCAGTTTAGGGACAGGGCTAGGCTATGGCTACACCTTC.

The chain combines TRBV6-5 with TRBJ1-2; 9 bases match TRBD1. Trimming at V came to 5 bases and at J to 5 bases, leaving 9 bases not matched to a gene. From germline, CDR1 is MNHEY and CDR2 SVGAGI. There are 15 residues in the CDR3. CDR3 sequence (DNA): TGTGCCAGCAGTCCTCACAGGGGGCGCGGATATGGCTACACCTTC. This gives the protein CASSPHRGRGYGYTF.

The V call is TRBV19, the J call TRBJ1-1, with D possibly TRBD1 on 5 matching bases. Germline assignment: CDR1 LNHDA and CDR2 SQIVND (reference sequence). The CDR3 is 12 amino acids. V was shortened by 3 bases and J by 11 bases, with 13 bases between the two germline ends. Written as DNA, the CDR3 is TGTGCCAGTAGTATTGATCGGGGGAACGCTTTCTTT. It yields the protein CASSIDRGNAFF.

This clone is a singleton in its sample. The chain has TRBV12-5 and TRBJ1-2; 7 nucleotides match TRBD1. This CDR3 region has 12 residues. In germline, CDR1 is LGHNT, CDR2 FRNRAP. V dropped 2 bases and J dropped 6; count of bases not matched to a gene: 0. The CDR3 region is CASGLTGDGYTF. CDR3 nucleotides: TGTGCTAGTGGTTTGACAGGGGATGGCTACACCTTC.

The chain combines TRBV9 with TRBJ2-2; TRBD2 matches at 10 bases. The junction had 9 bases not matched to a gene; V was cut back by 0 bases and J by 7 bases. Germline CDR1 is SGDLS and CDR2 is YYNGEE. The CDR3 contains 17 residues. CDR3 amino acids: CASSVVSGGAIDGELFF. In DNA, the CDR3 is TGTGCCAGCAGCGTAGTCAGCGGGGGGGCGATAGACGGGGAGCTGTTTTTT.

The genes are TRBV19 and TRBJ1-5; TRBD1 is a possible D gene (6 bases). Trimming shortened V by 3 bases and J by 1 base, and 13 bases separated the two germline ends. CDR3 length: 16 amino acids. Germline assignment: CDR1 LNHDA and CDR2 SQIVND (reference sequence). The CDR3 loop is CASSISTGTSNQPQHF. CDR3 nucleotide sequence: TGTGCCAGTAGTATTTCGACAGGTACGAGCAATCAGCCCCAGCATTTT.